The 16 T cell receptor beta chains below come from one sample, sequenced in a study of blood T cells in healthy people across ages. Then a second PCR, running roughly 7 to 12 cycles, was carried out with a sample-barcoded 5' primer and a J-beta primer mix. Each CDR3 protein is one row after TCRdb ran MiXCR on the 5' RACE reads. The repertoire has hundreds of thousands of distinct CDR3 sequences, around 50% of them found once; the top ten carry about 14%. The specimen was blood. All receptors derive from a woman older than 75 in good health.

Remarks on this clonotype: With a much larger clone just one base away, this may be a read error. The chain carries TRBV27 and TRBJ2-7; 7 bases align to TRBD1. The CDR3 is 16 residues long. Looked up from germline, CDR1 is MNHEY and CDR2 is SMNVEV (reference sequence). V shed 4 bases, J shed 5 bases, and the junction held 14 bases outside the gene matches. CDR3 DNA: TGTGCCAGCAGTTCAACCCGACAGGGCTTCACCGACGAGCAGTACTTC. It translates to CASSSTRQGFTDEQYF.

This clonotype has only one observation. This may be a read error, as it is one base from a much larger clone. This chain joins TRBV24-1 and TRBJ2-3, with D perhaps matching TRBD2 (5 bases). CDR3 length: 14 amino acids. Per germline, CDR1 KGHDR and CDR2 SFDVKD. The chain's CDR3 is CAISDFRGADTQYF. In nucleotides, the CDR3 is TGTGCCATCAGTGATTTCCGGGGTGCAGATACGCAGTATTTT.

Remarks on this clonotype: One end of the junction is discordant with germline, which a read error may explain. The V call is TRBV12-3 or TRBV12-4, the J call TRBJ2-3; perhaps TRBD2 as D (6 bases). The CDR3 totals 16 residues. This CDR3 is CASGLTVWGEGDTQYF. CDR3 sequence (DNA): TGTGCCAGCGGTTTGACAGTATGGGGGGAAGGAGATACGCAGTATTTT.

The rearrangement links TRBV11-1 to TRBJ2-7; D is uncertain. The V gene's germline CDR1 is SGHAT and CDR2 FQDESV (reference sequence). With 5 bases removed from V and 6 bases from J, the gap between germline ends came to 17 bases. The CDR3 consists of 14 residues. The CDR3 DNA reads TGTGCCAGCAGCATTAAAGGGAACGCCGGCGAGCAGTACTTC. This encodes CASSIKGNAGEQYF.

In the case of this clonotype: The junction differs from germline at one of its ends, possibly a read error. The rearrangement uses TRBV7-9 and TRBJ1-1; tentative D call: TRBD1 (5 bases). Per the germline V gene, CDR1 is SEHNR and CDR2 is FQNEAQ (reference sequence). The CDR3 contains 16 residues. The CDR3 spells CASSPRQSWARSEPFF. The DNA for the CDR3 is TGTGCCAGTAGCCCAAGACAGAGTTGGGCCCGGTCTGAACCTTTCTTT. The full variable domain, in which reference TRBV7-9 and TRBJ1-1 provide the parts outside the CDR3, is DTGVSQNPRHKITKRGQNVTFRCDPISEHNRLYWYRQTLGQGPEFLTYFQNEAQLEKSRLLSDRFSAERPKGSFSTLEIQRTEQGDSAMYLCASSPRQSWARSEPFFGQGTRLTVV.

With respect to this clonotype: A read error may be the cause here, since a much bigger clone is one base away. This chain uses TRBV9 with TRBJ2-3, with a possible D match to TRBD2 (7 bases). The CDR3 extends over 14 amino acids. The germline V gene encodes CDR1 SGDLS and CDR2 YYNGEE. In nucleotides, the CDR3 is TGTGCTTCCTCAGAGGGGGGGCGCACAAATACGCAGTATTTT. It codes for CASSEGGRTNTQYF.

This clonotype was observed many times. The J gene is TRBJ2-7, the V gene TRBV27; 11 bases agree with TRBD2. The V and J ends lost 5 bases and 3 bases, in that order; junction bases with no gene match: 3. CDR1 is MNHEY, CDR2 SMNVEV, per germline (reference sequence). This CDR3 has 14 residues. CDR3: CASSNLAGGYEQYF. In nucleotides, the CDR3 is TGTGCCAGCAGTAATCTAGCGGGAGGCTACGAGCAGTACTTC.

This clonotype was detected many times. CDR3 sequence: CASSLHEFLSQANIQYF. The DNA of the CDR3 is TGTGCCAGCAGCTTACATGAATTCCTATCACAGGCTAACATTCAGTACTTC. V and J are TRBV7-9 and TRBJ2-4; D is possibly TRBD1 (5 bases). The CDR3 is made up of 17 amino acids. V was pared by 2 bases and J by 7 bases, with 21 bases between. Germline loops: CDR1 SEHNR, CDR2 FQNEAQ (reference sequence).

The chain has TRBV2 and TRBJ1-5; D remains unclear. CDR3 length: 12 residues. V was pared by 4 bases and J by 11 bases, with 12 bases between. Germline loops: CDR1 SNHLY, CDR2 FYNNEI. The CDR3 is CASSGVFEAQHF. CDR3 nucleotide sequence: TGTGCCAGCAGTGGCGTATTTGAGGCCCAGCATTTT.

The chain is built from TRBV25-1 and TRBJ2-2; D not resolved. This CDR3 has 14 residues. Germline V gene data show CDR1 as MGHDK and CDR2 as SYGVNS. Trimming took 5 bases from V and 4 from J, leaving 11 bases between them. CDR3 sequence: CASSPLHGTGELFF. CDR3 DNA sequence: TGTGCCAGCAGTCCTCTTCATGGCACCGGGGAGCTGTTTTTT. The variable domain in full, with the rest retrieved from reference TRBV25-1 and TRBJ2-2, is EADIYQTPRYLVIGTGKKITLECSQTMGHDKMYWYQQDPGMELHLIHYSYGVNSTEKGDLSSESTVSRIRTEHFPLTLESARPSHTSQYLCASSPLHGTGELFFGEGSRLTVL.

This clonotype was recorded once. This sequence joins TRBV7-6 and TRBJ2-3; 11 bases map to TRBD2. Germline loops: CDR1 SGHVS, CDR2 FNYEAQ. V lost 5 bases, J lost 8 bases, and 9 bases stayed unmatched. The CDR3 sequence is 15 residues long. This CDR3 reads CASSGSGGVLGTQYF. The CDR3 nucleotides are TGTGCCAGCAGCGGTAGCGGGGGGGTTCTAGGTACGCAGTATTTT.

As for this clonotype: This may come from a read error, since a much larger clone is one base off. This CDR3 is CSAIERDWQEAQYF. The DNA of the CDR3 is TGCAGTGCTATTGAGCGGGACTGGCAAGAGGCCCAGTACTTC. The chain has TRBV20-1 and TRBJ2-5, with TRBD2 identical over 7 bases. This CDR3 has 14 amino acids. The germline V gene encodes CDR1 DFQATT and CDR2 SNEGSKA (reference sequence).

The rearrangement joins TRBV10-3 to TRBJ1-2; a weak D match, TRBD1 (6 bases). CDR1 is ENHRY and CDR2 is SYGVKD in the germline V gene. The ends were cut back, 2 bases at V and 10 bases at J, with 11 bases in the middle. The length of the CDR3 is 12 residues. The DNA of the CDR3 is TGTGCCATCAGTGAGAATACAGGGACCTACACCTTC. This codes for CAISENTGTYTF.

Comment on this clonotype: This clone may be a read error of a much larger clone one base away. The chain recombines TRBV12-3 or TRBV12-4 with TRBJ1-2; possible D gene TRBD1, 5 bases. Trimming removed 0 bases at V and 6 bases at J, with 11 bases between. This CDR3 region has 14 residues. The DNA for the CDR3 is TGTGCCAGCAGTTTAGCTGGCAGGGACCATGGCTACACCTTC. Its protein is CASSLAGRDHGYTF.

This clonotype appeared a few times. J is TRBJ1-2 and V is TRBV27, with unresolved D. Trimming left V 2 bases short and J 8 bases short, with 15 bases between. The CDR3 is made up of 14 amino acids. Per the germline V gene, CDR1 is MNHEY and CDR2 is SMNVEV (reference sequence). The CDR3 loop reads CASSLAYRDGGYTF. The DNA of the CDR3 is TGTGCCAGCAGTTTAGCGTATAGGGATGGGGGCTACACCTTC.

This clonotype was seen repeatedly, ten times or more. J is TRBJ2-3 and V is TRBV7-9, with D perhaps TRBD2 (6 bases). This CDR3 spans 15 amino acids. Germline V gene data show CDR1 as SEHNR and CDR2 as FQNEAQ (reference sequence). V lost 0 bases to trimming and J lost 5 bases, with 12 bases between them. The CDR3 bases are TGTGCCAGCAGCTTAGCGTCGGGGGTTGGAGATACGCAGTATTTT. Amino acid sequence: CASSLASGVGDTQYF. Using reference TRBV7-9 and TRBJ2-3 for the parts outside the CDR3, the full variable domain is DTGVSQNPRHKITKRGQNVTFRCDPISEHNRLYWYRQTLGQGPEFLTYFQNEAQLEKSRLLSDRFSAERPKGSFSTLEIQRTEQGDSAMYLCASSLASGVGDTQYFGPGTRLTVL.